The clone carrying this T cell receptor (beta chain) was recorded at least ten times. As yet, its antigen is unknown. The library was built from around 0.4 ug RNA with molecular barcoded adaptors for alpha/delta and beta/gamma chains. TCRdb redid the calling of the reads with MiXCR, one entry per CDR3 protein. The repertoire holds about 57,000 distinct CDR3 sequences, with approximately 15% as singletons. CDR3 length: 14 amino acids. CDR1 DFQATT and CDR2 SNEGSKA come from the germline V gene (reference sequence). Unmatched junction bases numbered 0, after V lost 1 base and J lost 0 bases. This specimen comes from a study of read filtering for tumor transcriptome and immune sequencing. Notes on the study in general: In IR-seq, single-read clonotypes were roughly 82% of clonotypes but 3.5% to 4% of reads. Without single-read clonotypes, shared clonotype proportions correlated more between IR-seq and RNA-seq.

The chain combines TRBV20-1 with TRBJ2-1; 7 positions agree with TRBD2. Sequencing was performed on a population of CD138-negative cells sorted from bone marrow. This sequence originates from a donor older than 35 with multiple myeloma. CDR3: CSARGTSSYNEQFF. DNA of the CDR3: TGCAGTGCTAGAGGGACTAGCTCCTACAATGAGCAGTTCTTC.